The 11 T cell receptor beta chains below come from one sample, sequenced in a study of T-cell memory formation after mild COVID-19. Each CDR3 protein gets one entry after TCRdb re-called the 5' RACE reads with MiXCR. The sample consists of more than 300,000 distinct CDR3 sequences, about 13% of them appearing once. The sequenced sample consisted of PBMCs or a T cell subset sorted from them (not recorded which). These receptors were collected from a man aged 18 to 30 who had mild COVID-19 (a few samples of this study predate the infection). Cell type and time point are not known.

This sequence joins TRBV6-5 and TRBJ1-6, with D perhaps matching TRBD1 (5 bases). CDR3 length equals 17 residues. Looked up from germline, CDR1 is MNHEY and CDR2 is SVGAGI. V lost 2 bases and J lost 10, with 21 bases in between. CDR3 sequence: CASSYRRSWGLGSPLHF. The CDR3 region has the DNA TGTGCCAGCAGTTACAGGCGTTCGTGGGGCCTAGGGTCACCCCTCCACTTT.

The J gene is TRBJ1-3, the V gene TRBV12-3 or TRBV12-4; D unclear. The V end lost 4 bases, the J end lost 4 bases, and 8 bases lay between the germline ends. This CDR3 comprises 13 residues. In DNA form, the CDR3 reads TGTGCCAGCAGTTACTTGGGCGGAAACACCATATATTTT. Encoded protein: CASSYLGGNTIYF.

V is TRBV7-2 and J is TRBJ2-3; D not certain. This CDR3 spans 16 amino acids. Trimming took off 6 bases at V and 0 bases at J, with 16 bases between the two ends. Looked up from germline, CDR1 is SGHTA and CDR2 is FQGNSA. This CDR3 is CASSLLAAASTDTQYF. The CDR3 DNA reads TGTGCCAGCAGTCTGTTGGCGGCGGCCAGCACAGATACGCAGTATTTT.

This chain uses TRBV10-1 with TRBJ2-3, with no clear D. In germline, CDR1 is WNHNN, CDR2 SYGVQD (reference sequence). CDR3 size: 16 residues. V was pared by 6 bases and J by 0 bases, with 16 bases between. Written as DNA, the CDR3 is TGCGCCAGCAGCGACATTGTAGGATCTAGCACAGATACGCAGTATTTT. This encodes CASSDIVGSSTDTQYF.

A few counts support this clonotype. The CDR3 loop reads CASRGPIQTGELFF. The CDR3 nucleotides read TGTGCCAGCAGGGGGCCTATCCAGACCGGGGAGCTGTTTTTT. The J gene is TRBJ2-2, the V gene TRBV12-3 or TRBV12-4, with a tentative D call TRBD1 (5 bases). CDR3 length: 14 amino acids. Trimming cost V 6 bases and J 5 bases, with 13 bases left between them.

This clonotype was counted between two and nine times. The DNA of the CDR3 is TGTGCCAGCTCGACTAGCGGGGGGGCTCTGGAGACCCAGTACTTC. This encodes CASSTSGGALETQYF. This sequence joins TRBV18 and TRBJ2-5; 14 bases map to TRBD2. Germline assignment: CDR1 KGHSH and CDR2 LQKENI. V shed 6 bases, J shed 5 bases, and the junction held 5 bases outside the gene matches. The length of the CDR3 is 15 residues.

Only a few counts were recorded for this clonotype. The chain recombines TRBV10-3 with TRBJ2-7, with D possibly matching TRBD2 (7 bases). The V and J ends lost 6 bases and 5 bases respectively, with 20 bases between them. The CDR3 length is 15 residues. CDR1 is ENHRY and CDR2 is SYGVKD in the germline V gene. The CDR3 bases are TGTGCCATCAGGGGAGGGGGAGAAGCCGTCAACGAGCAGTACTTC. Translation: CAIRGGGEAVNEQYF.

This clonotype was seen a handful of times. This rearrangement joins TRBV4-1 to TRBJ2-3, with TRBD1 matching 8 bases. This CDR3 is built from 16 residues. Per the germline V gene, CDR1 is MGHRA and CDR2 is YSYEKL. The V segment lost 0 bases and the J segment 2 bases; nucleotides outside the gene matches: 4. The CDR3 spells CASSQDWDRHTDTQYF. The CDR3 nucleotides read TGCGCCAGCAGCCAAGATTGGGACAGGCACACAGATACGCAGTATTTT.

The chain joins TRBV7-2 to TRBJ2-5; 7 bases line up with TRBD2. Germline V gene data show CDR1 as SGHTA and CDR2 as FQGNSA. This CDR3 comprises 14 residues. Trimming removed 5 bases from V and 2 bases from J; junction bases left unmatched: 5. The CDR3 DNA reads TGTGCCAGCAGCCCCGGGGGGATTCAAGAGACCCAGTACTTC. Protein sequence: CASSPGGIQETQYF. Drawing the rest from reference TRBV7-2 and TRBJ2-5, the complete variable domain is GAGVSQSPSNKVTEKGKDVELRCDPISGHTALYWYRQSLGQGLEFLIYFQGNSAPDKSGLPSDRFSAERTGGSVSTLTIQRTQQEDSAVYLCASSPGGIQETQYFGPGTRLLVL.

This rearrangement joins TRBV4-3 to TRBJ2-1, with 8 bases matching TRBD2. J gave up 8 bases and V 3 bases, and 6 bases lay outside the gene matches. Germline CDR1 is LGHNA and CDR2 is YSLEER. There are 14 residues in the CDR3. The CDR3 loop is CASSHRTSRDEQFF. The CDR3 DNA sequence: TGCGCCAGCAGCCATAGGACTAGCAGGGATGAGCAGTTCTTC.

The CDR3 DNA is TGCAGCGTTCCCGACGGCACCTACGAGCAGTACTTC. Protein: CSVPDGTYEQYF. The chain combines TRBV29-1 with TRBJ2-7, with D unresolved. Trimming stripped 5 bases from V and 2 bases from J, with 10 bases between. The germline gives CDR1 SQVTM, CDR2 ANQGSEA. The CDR3 loop spans 12 amino acids.